Below, 13 T cell receptor beta chains from the same sample are listed, as sequenced in a study of siplizumab effects on memory and regulatory T cells. TCRdb's copy holds only in-frame clones and misses some; the assay was immunoSEQ multiplex PCR. This sample has around 100,000 clones, with 85% to 95% found just once. Sample: non-Treg CD4+ T cells sorted from blood. Receptor source: a human donor in good health.

The genes are TRBV7-3 and TRBJ2-4; either TRBD1 or TRBD2 may fit D (5 bases each). Germline V gives CDR1 SGHTA, CDR2 FQGTGA. Trimming left V 5 bases short and J 0 bases short, with 26 bases between. The CDR3 covers 20 residues. DNA of the CDR3: TGTGCCAGCAGCCAACCCGGGACGACCAGAACCCCACTAGCCAAAAACATTCAGTACTTC. It codes for CASSQPGTTRTPLAKNIQYF. Filled out from reference TRBV7-3 and TRBJ2-4, the complete variable domain reads GAGVSQTPSNKVTEKGKYVELRCDPISGHTALYWYRQSLGQGPEFLIYFQGTGAADDSGLPNDRFFAVRPEGSVSTLKIQRTERGDSAVYLCASSQPGTTRTPLAKNIQYFGAGTRLSVL.

This chain joins TRBV15 and TRBJ2-7, with no clear D. The V gene lost 3 bases and the J gene lost 6 bases, with 12 bases spanning the gap. The CDR3 is 13 amino acids. The germline CDR1 and CDR2 sequences are LNHNV and YYDKDF (reference sequence). The CDR3 reads CATSRGYTSEQYF. CDR3 DNA sequence: TGTGCCACCAGCAGGGGCTACACGTCCGAGCAGTACTTC.

The chain uses TRBV7-2 and TRBJ2-1, with 8 bases lining up with TRBD2. Germline lookup yields CDR1 SGHTA and CDR2 FQGNSA. The CDR3 has 14 residues. J was trimmed by 4 bases and V by 5 bases; bases with no gene match: 4. For the CDR3, the DNA is TGTGCCAGCAGCCCGGGGGGGGCATACAATGAGCAGTTCTTC. It codes for CASSPGGAYNEQFF.

The CDR3 nucleotides read TGTGCCAGCAGCTTAGTGGCAGGGGCCGGCAATCAGCCCCAGCATTTT. Protein: CASSLVAGAGNQPQHF. This chain connects TRBV7-2 to TRBJ1-5, with D possibly being TRBD1 (6 bases). Trimming stripped 1 base from V and 2 bases from J, with 12 bases between. The CDR3 has 16 residues. From germline, CDR1 is SGHTA and CDR2 FQGNSA.

The chain has TRBV27 and TRBJ2-2, with D perhaps matching TRBD1 or TRBD2 (6 bases each). The CDR3 runs 16 residues. Germline V CDR1 and CDR2: MNHEY, SMNVEV (reference sequence). V was pared by 5 bases and J by 7 bases, with 20 bases between. Here the CDR3 DNA reads TGTGCCAGCAGTCCCCAATGGGGGGCGACGATCGGGGAGCTGTTTTTT. Translation gives CASSPQWGATIGELFF.

The chain carries TRBV7-6 and TRBJ1-6; tentative D call: TRBD1 (5 bases). The V end lost 5 bases, the J end lost 3 bases, and 8 bases lay between the germline ends. This CDR3 is 14 amino acids long. Germline values: CDR1 SGHVS, CDR2 FNYEAQ. The CDR3 region has the DNA TGTGCCAGCAGCCCCGACAGCTATAATTCACCCCTCCACTTT. Protein sequence: CASSPDSYNSPLHF.

V gene TRBV18 combines with J gene TRBJ2-7; D is undetermined. Germline CDR1 reads KGHSH; CDR2 reads LQKENI. Trimming shortened V by 3 bases and J by 6 bases, and 15 bases separated the two germline ends. The CDR3 loop spans 14 amino acids. The CDR3 sequence is CASSPPLLSGEQYF. The CDR3 coding sequence is TGTGCCAGCTCACCGCCCCTCTTGAGTGGCGAGCAGTACTTC.

This chain joins TRBV6-1 and TRBJ2-3; no reliable D call. Trimming took 3 bases from V and 6 from J, leaving 16 bases between them. The CDR3 is 15 amino acids. Germline V gene lookup returns CDR1 MNHNS and CDR2 SASEGT. The CDR3 sequence is CASSEWGEDHDTQYF. CDR3 nucleotide sequence: TGTGCCAGCAGTGAGTGGGGTGAGGACCACGATACGCAGTATTTT.

V usage is TRBV5-1 and J usage is TRBJ1-2; maybe TRBD1 (6 bases). Germline CDR1 reads SGHRS; CDR2 reads YFSETQ. V lost 1 base to trimming and J lost 10 bases, with 14 bases between them. The CDR3 length is 13 residues. The CDR3 DNA reads TGCGCCAGCAGCTTGTTTTGGACAGAGAACTACACCTTC. Protein: CASSLFWTENYTF.

The rearrangement links TRBV21-1 to TRBJ2-7; the table's D call TRBD1 went unverified against the DNA. TRBV21-1 is assigned pseudogene status. This CDR3 is built from 16 residues. CDR3 nucleotide sequence: TGTGCCAGCAGCAGAGGAGGACAGCAAAGGACCTACGAGCAGTACTTC. It is translated as CASSRGGQQRTYEQYF.

The CDR3 spells CASSSLAGVFNIQYF. CDR3 DNA: TGTGCCAGCAGCTCCTTAGCGGGAGTTTTTAACATTCAGTACTTC. V usage is TRBV7-9 and J usage is TRBJ2-4; 9 nucleotides align to TRBD2. Trimming at V came to 4 bases and at J to 7 bases, leaving 8 bases not matched to a gene. This CDR3 is 15 amino acids long. CDR1 and CDR2 from the germline V gene are SEHNR and FQNEAQ (reference sequence). The full variable domain, with the rest looked up from reference TRBV7-9 and TRBJ2-4, is DTGVSQNPRHKITKRGQNVTFRCDPISEHNRLYWYRQTLGQGPEFLTYFQNEAQLEKSRLLSDRFSAERPKGSFSTLEIQRTEQGDSAMYLCASSSLAGVFNIQYFGAGTRLSVL.

The V gene is TRBV5-1, the J gene TRBJ2-6, with TRBD2 matching over 8 bases. CDR3 size: 17 residues. Germline V gene data show CDR1 as SGHRS and CDR2 as YFSETQ. J was trimmed by 2 bases and V by 5 bases; bases with no gene match: 9. For the CDR3, the DNA is TGCGCCAGCAGTGGCGGGGGGCTAAGTGCTGGGGCCAACGTCCTGACTTTC. Protein: CASSGGGLSAGANVLTF.

This chain connects TRBV30 to TRBJ2-6; D ambiguous. CDR1 is GTSNPN, CDR2 SVGIG, per germline (reference sequence). This CDR3 comprises 14 residues. Trimming took 1 base from V and 0 from J, leaving 4 bases between them. The CDR3 region is CAWSGDSGANVLTF. The CDR3 nucleotides are TGTGCCTGGAGTGGGGACTCTGGGGCCAACGTCCTGACTTTC.